This T cell receptor delta chain is drawn from a study of gamma-delta chains in newborns, infants, children. In the study overall: Microbial exposure reportedly drives polyclonal innate γδ T cell expansion after birth.

TCRdb reapplied CATT to the reads. The profile shows several thousand delta-chain clones, approximately 2% of them singletons. As regards this clone: TCRdb's listed protein matches a much larger clone and diverges from this DNA's translation at residue 12, likely through a read error; the protein shown comes from the DNA.

Germline assignment: CDR1 GEAIGNYY and CDR2 EKD. The CDR3 consists of 15 residues. The chain combines TRDV2 with TRDJ2; TRDD3 agrees at 8 bases. The sequence was obtained from a child who was a newborn, infant or young child, either healthy, febrile or measles-vaccinated (not recorded which). The sequencing sample was made of blood. The CDR3 protein is CACDTLGDLTARLFF. In DNA, the CDR3 is TGTGCCTGTGACACCTTGGGGGATTTGACAGCACGACTCTTCTTT.